Listed here is a single T cell receptor (beta chain). No antigen is known for it. This specimen belongs to a study of CD8+ T cells in alopecia areata. RNA extraction was followed by reverse transcription into cDNA, which acted as the sequencing template. Repertoires were generated with immunoSEQ multiplex PCR, while TCRdb's copy carries only in-frame clones and drops some. Among 95,000 to 100,000 clones listed, 61% were seen once. Study conclusions and caveats: Treatment with tofacitinib significantly lowered scalp clonality and reduced expanded CD8+ clones among the top 100. Although TCR sharing was seen in mice, sharing across patients was less clear, possibly for HLA-related reasons. Throughout tofacitinib, many expanded lesional clones continued to persist in scalp and blood.

Losses at the gene ends were 6 bases for V and 7 bases for J; bases not matched to a gene: 19. The germline CDR1 and CDR2 sequences are LNHDA and SQIVND (reference sequence). This CDR3 contains 18 residues. Treatment of the sample: oral pan-JAK inhibitor, 5-10 mg twice daily. Sample: CD8+ T cells sorted from blood, taken at week 4, from a patient treated with tofacitinib. This sequence was found in a human donor with alopecia areata. The chain joins TRBV19 to TRBJ2-1; 9 bases map to TRBD1. CDR3 protein: CASSQMQTGTGRGNEQFF. CDR3 coding DNA: TGTGCCAGTAGCCAGATGCAAACCGGGACAGGGAGGGGAAATGAGCAGTTCTTC.